This T cell receptor (beta chain) was profiled in a study of beta chain features in type 1 diabetes (dated by TCRdb to about 2018). Looking at the study overall: Mean age, gender distribution, total cell number and subset yield were not different between patients and healthy donors. In the study, TCRB repertoires of sorted circulating CD4+ T cell subsets from recently diagnosed type 1 diabetes patients were compared with those of matched healthy donors. Regulatory and stem cell-like memory subsets were obtained from only 8 patients and roughly eight healthy donors, while naive and central memory subsets were obtained from all 30 or so donors. A total of roughly 99,000,000 sorted cells were examined across all samples, and the number of cells per subset was strongly correlated with RNA yield. Results the study describes overall, beyond this receptor: HLA sub-analyses involved small numbers of individuals, so any influence of HLA type on TCRB rearrangement remained unresolved. In all four CD4+ subsets, TCRB CDR3 length was moderately but significantly shorter in type 1 diabetes patients. Sequencing cDNA rather than genomic DNA could over-represent highly expressing activated cells, although activation and CD3 levels did not differ between groups. Naive, central memory and regulatory TCRB repertoires appeared to be more similar among patients than among healthy donors. At VDJ recombination sites, patients with type 1 diabetes made fewer insertions and deleted more nucleotides, a pattern implying thymic rearrangement abnormalities. Shorter templates might have been favored by PCR, but patient and control samples were amplified and corrected together, so both groups would have been affected equally by any skew.

Only a few counts were recorded for this clone. Its antigen is unknown. No quality values exist for individual bases; no much larger clone is one base distant. The sample holds other DNA sequences that translate to the same CDR3. Each donor gave one peripheral blood draw, roughly 120 mL on average, collected into heparinised tubes. A BD FACSAria II and a panel including CD45RO, CCR7, CD25, CD127, CD95 and CD27 were used to sort naive, central memory, regulatory and stem cell-like memory CD4+ T cells. Every sorted population had a purity above 98%. PBMCs were separated immediately by Lymphoprep density gradient centrifugation and were stained directly, without being cultured. Samples were stained and sorted in pairs, with one healthy donor and one patient per experiment, so that batch effects were minimized. Trimming takes 3 bases from V and 1 base from J, and the germline ends sit 10 bases apart. From its cysteine to its phenylalanine, the CDR3 spans 14 amino acids. CDR3 DNA is the only sequence kept; it has 42 bases, read in frame from the first base. According to the germline V gene (reference sequence), CDR1 reads LNHDA and CDR2 reads SQIVND.

The High Capacity cDNA Reverse Transcription Kit was used to reverse transcribe all of the isolated RNA, meaning that expressed TCRB transcripts were what got sequenced. Deep immunoSEQ sequencing was applied to naive, central memory and regulatory T cell samples, giving an average of about 3.7 million total reads per sample. Sorted cells were lysed in RLT buffer and RNA was extracted with DNase-treated RNeasy Micro or Mini kits, depending on cell number. Each cell subset was processed separately to prevent cross-contamination, with patient and healthy donor samples processed together. TCRB sequences were amplified from cDNA with the immunoSEQ multiplex PCR, producing 87-bp fragments spanning the CDR3 region. Sequencing of the amplicons was done on the Illumina HiSeq platform. The source study handled its data this way. PCR bias was corrected computationally using synthetic template baselines, and reads within Hamming distance 2 were collapsed, with unmergeable singletons discarded. Reads were aligned against IMGT to assign V, D and J genes, CDR3 length and insertions or deletions at six rearrangement sites. Within each subset, clonotype counts were normalized to sorted cell number, after which true diversity and Gini coefficients were computed with the tcR R package. Repertoire sharing was quantified using the overlap coefficient calculated on TCRB nucleotide sequences. As a proxy for the pre-selection repertoire, out-of-frame TCRB sequences from naive cells were analyzed. TCRdb stores this immuneACCESS table with in-frame sequences only. Part of the clones is absent; in the studies checked, under half of the shortfall reflects unresolved V genes, and no reason is known for the rest. From that table come the V and J calls and clone size; the DNA was used to work out D and trimming. The sample yields around 710,000 clones; approximately 13% were counted once. Approximately 0.11% of the sample is taken by the ten largest.

The sequence is built from TRBV19 and TRBJ2-7; a weak D assignment points to TRBD2 (5 bases agree). Sequencing used naive CD4+ T cells from blood. The sample's cell subset or site label is to be understood as: true naive CD4+ T cells. This clonotype was obtained from a man younger than 40 with type 1 diabetes. DNA sequence: TGTGCCAGTAGTATCCGGTCGGGGTCCTACGAGCAGTACTTC. Its coded protein is CASSIRSGSYEQYF.